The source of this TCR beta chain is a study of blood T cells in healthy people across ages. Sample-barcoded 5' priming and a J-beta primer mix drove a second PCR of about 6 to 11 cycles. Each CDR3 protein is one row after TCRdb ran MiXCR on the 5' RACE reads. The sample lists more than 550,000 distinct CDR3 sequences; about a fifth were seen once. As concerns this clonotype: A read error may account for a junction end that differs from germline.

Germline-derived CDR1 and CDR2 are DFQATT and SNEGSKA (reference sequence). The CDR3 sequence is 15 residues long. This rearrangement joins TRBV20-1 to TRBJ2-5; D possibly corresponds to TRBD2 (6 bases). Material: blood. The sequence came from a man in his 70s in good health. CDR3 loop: CSARGGQGTFETQYF. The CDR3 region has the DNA TGCAGTGCCAGAGGAGGGCAGGGTACGTTCGAGACCCAGTACTTC.